The clone carrying this T cell receptor beta chain is classed as medium-sized (0.01 to 0.1%). Its antigen is unidentified. The method was immunoSEQ multiplex PCR; TCRdb's version includes in-frame clones alone and lacks a portion of them. In the table there are fewer than 4,500 clones, 55% to 85% of which are singletons. This entry is derived from a study of PD-1 blockade in classical Hodgkin lymphoma. Study in general: The nivolumab dose that patients received was 3 mg/kg, given intravenously every 2 weeks. Whole-study findings and limits: CD4+ TCR diversity, unlike CD8+, rose significantly by C4D1.

The time point: cycle 4 day 1 (C4D1), after less than seven weeks of nivolumab. Each patient experienced a relapse that followed autologous stem cell transplantation, and brentuximab vedotin exposure varied. The authors enriched CD8+ T cells from thawed PBMCs via magnetic negative selection. Complete response, partial response or progressive disease made up the best responses. Sequences were derived from CD8+ T cells from blood, sampled before the fourth cycle of nivolumab. The sequence derives from a human donor with classical Hodgkin lymphoma.

CDR3 region: CASSRVVQETQYF. As DNA, the CDR3 is TGTGCCAGCAGTCGAGTGGTGCAAGAGACCCAGTACTTC. The V and J genes are TRBV27 and TRBJ2-5; no reliable D call. The germline gives CDR1 MNHEY, CDR2 SMNVEV (reference sequence). This CDR3 region has 13 residues. Between the trimmed V and J ends, which lost 5 bases and 2 bases, there was a span of 9 bases.